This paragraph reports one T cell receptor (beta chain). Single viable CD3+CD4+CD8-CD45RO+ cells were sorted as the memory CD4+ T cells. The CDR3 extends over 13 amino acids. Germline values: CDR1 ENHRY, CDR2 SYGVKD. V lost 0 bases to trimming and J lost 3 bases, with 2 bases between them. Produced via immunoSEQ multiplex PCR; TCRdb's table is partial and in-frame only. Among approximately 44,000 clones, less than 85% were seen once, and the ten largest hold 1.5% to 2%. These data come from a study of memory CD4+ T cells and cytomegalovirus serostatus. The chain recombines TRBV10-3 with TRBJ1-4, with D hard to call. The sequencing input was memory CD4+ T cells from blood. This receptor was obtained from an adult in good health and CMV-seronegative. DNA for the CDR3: TGTGCCATCAGTGAGTCCGCTAATGAAAAACTGTTTTTT. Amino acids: CAISESANEKLFF.